This entry concerns a single TCR beta chain. Antigen: not known. RNA was extracted and reverse transcribed into cDNA as the sequencing template. The repertoire was sequenced with immunoSEQ multiplex PCR; TCRdb's copy has only in-frame clones and lacks some. The sample lists roughly 120,000 clones; around 54% were seen once. This record comes from a study of CD8+ T cells in alopecia areata. Treatment defined: oral pan-JAK inhibitor, 5-10 mg twice daily. Researchers took lesional scalp punch biopsies and peripheral blood from people who were alopecia areata patients. The sorting of PBMCs gave CD4+ and CD8+ T cells. Overall study findings and caveats: Clonality in lesional scalp, especially alopecia totalis/universalis, exceeded that of normal scalp.

The CDR3 loop spans 13 amino acids. Germline V lookup: CDR1 SGHNT, CDR2 YYREEE (reference sequence). The V gene lost 4 bases and the J gene lost 0 bases, with 7 bases spanning the gap. Here the sequenced sample was CD4+ T cells sorted from blood, taken at week 24, from a patient treated with tofacitinib. The genes are TRBV5-4 and TRBJ1-2; D gene unclear. This clonotype originated in a human donor with alopecia areata. CDR3 residues: CASSRTPNYGYTF. The CDR3 nucleotides are TGTGCCAGCAGCCGTACACCTAACTATGGCTACACCTTC.